The 9 T cell receptor delta chains below all came from one sample that was sequenced in a study of gamma-delta chains in newborns, infants, children (dated by TCRdb to between 2018 and 2021). The data were produced on an Illumina MiSeq. Identical DNA sequences were merged into single rows after TCRdb reprocessed the public reads with CATT. Within this sample are about 4,900 delta-chain clones, with about 4% of them counted one time only. The ten largest clonotypes hold 7.8% of the sample. The sequencing sample was made of blood. The source is a child who was a newborn, infant or young child, either healthy, febrile or measles-vaccinated (not recorded which).

This clone was found a few times. One base separates it from a far larger clone, so it is likely a read error. The CDR3 reads CALGELLGPPWSWTPTRAYTDKPIF. The CDR3 region has the DNA TGTGCTCTTGGGGAACTATTGGGGCCTCCTTGGTCCTGGACCCCTACTCGGGCTTACACCGATAAACCCATCTTT. This chain joins TRDV1 and TRDJ1, with D perhaps being TRDD2 or TRDD3 (5 bases each). Per germline, CDR1 TSWWSYY and CDR2 QGS. The CDR3 loop spans 25 amino acids.

To note about this clone: Possible read error: a much larger clone is one base away. Other DNA sequences of this sample code for an identical CDR3. This chain connects TRDV3 to TRDJ3, with 11 bases fitting TRDD3. The CDR3 has 22 amino acids. Germline values: CDR1 TVYSNPD, CDR2 GDNSRS (reference sequence). In DNA form, the CDR3 reads TGTGCCGGAAGCTCCCGGAATATACTGGGGGATATCGGCGCCTGGGACACTCGACAGATGTTTTTC. This gives the protein CAGSSRNILGDIGAWDTRQMFF.

This clone was recorded a few times. A far larger clone is a single base away, which makes a read error likely. Other DNA variants within this sample encode the same CDR3. The J gene is TRDJ1, the V gene TRDV3, with D possibly matching TRDD3 (9 bases). The germline V gene has CDR1 TVYSNPD and CDR2 GDNSRS (reference sequence). There are 17 residues in the CDR3. The chain's CDR3 is CASNFLLGDQCPDKLIF. CDR3 sequence (DNA): TGTGCCTCCAACTTCCTACTGGGGGACCAATGCCCCGATAAGCTCATCTTT.

This clone was picked up a small number of times. At one end, the junction sequence differs from germline, possibly due to a read error. The V and J genes are TRDV2 and TRDJ3, with 10 bases identical to TRDD3. Per the germline V gene, CDR1 is GEAIGNYY and CDR2 is EKD. The length of the CDR3 is 17 residues. CDR3 protein: CACDSTGGSWHTRQVFF. The CDR3 nucleotides are TGTGCCTGTGACAGTACTGGGGGATCCTGGCACACCCGACAGGTGTTTTTC.

This clone was seen more than once but under ten times. This DNA translates differently at residue 10 from the TCRdb protein, which is that of a much larger clone; a read error is likely, and the protein shown is the DNA's own translation. The rearrangement uses TRDV1 and TRDJ1; no definite D call. V was cut by 2 bases and J by 0 bases, with 22 bases left in between. The CDR3 is made up of 19 amino acids. Germline-derived CDR1 and CDR2 are TSWWSYY and QGS. The CDR3 region has the DNA TGTGCTCTTGGGGAAATACCCTTACTGAGGGACACGTACACCGATAAACTCATCTTT. It codes for CALGEIPLLRDTYTDKLIF.

A word on this clone: A far larger clone is one base from this, pointing to a likely read error. The same CDR3 arises from other DNA sequences in this sample as well. The chain uses TRDV2 and TRDJ1; D is perhaps TRDD3 (6 bases). Trimming removed 0 bases from V and 0 bases from J, with 10 bases in between. Per germline, CDR1 GEAIGNYY and CDR2 EKD. The CDR3 loop spans 15 amino acids. The CDR3 nucleotides are TGTGCCTGTGACACCGGAGATACGTACACCGATAAACTCATCTTT. This encodes CACDTGDTYTDKLIF.

As regards this clone: This sequence may be a read error, since a much larger clone differs from it by one base. This same CDR3 is encoded by further DNA sequences in the sample. The V and J genes are TRDV2 and TRDJ3; 10 bases map to TRDD3. The V gene's germline CDR1 is GEAIGNYY and CDR2 EKD. The CDR3 length is 19 residues. CDR3 protein: CACDTVLGDLSWDTRQMFF. CDR3 nucleotides: TGTGCCTGTGACACCGTACTGGGGGATCTCTCCTGGGATACCCGACAGATGTTTTTC.

A remark on this clone: Given a far larger clone just one base away, this is likely a sequencing read error. Additional DNA sequences in this sample encode the identical CDR3. The CDR3 DNA is TGTGCTCTTGGGGAACCTAAGATGTTGGGGGGCTTTTTGACAGCACAACTCTTCTTT. This sequence encodes CALGEPKMLGGFLTAQLFF. The rearrangement joins TRDV1 to TRDJ2; D might be TRDD3 (6 bases). Germline loops: CDR1 TSWWSYY, CDR2 QGS. V lost 1 base to trimming and J lost 1 base, with 19 bases between them. This CDR3 is built from 19 residues.

This clone rates as medium-sized. The gene calls are TRDV1 and TRDJ1; D could derive from TRDD2 or TRDD3 (9 bases each). This CDR3 comprises 20 residues. CDR1 is TSWWSYY, CDR2 QGS, per germline. V was clipped by 9 bases and J by 0 bases, with 32 bases between them. The CDR3 DNA is TGTGCTCTGTGCCTTCCTACGGGTGTACTGGGGGACCCGTACACCGATAAACTCATCTTT. It translates to CALCLPTGVLGDPYTDKLIF.